The 20 T cell receptor beta chains below come from one sample, sequenced in a study of T cell responses to AZD1222 COVID-19 vaccine (dated by TCRdb to the early 2020s). This specimen's time point label, per the study, means: baseline before first vaccination. The method behind the library was the immunoSEQ multiplex PCR assay. The table comes from immuneACCESS by way of TCRdb, which keeps in-frame sequences with V and J called. Part of the clones is missing from these tables; in studies checked, under half for an unresolved V gene and the rest for unknown reasons. This sample holds about 88,000 clones; under 95% were observed only once. 5% to 6.5% of the sample belongs to the ten largest clones. Sequencing was performed on peripheral blood, taken on day 0 of AZD1222 vaccination. The receptors here all came from an adult in good health.

The rearrangement links TRBV6-5 to TRBJ1-2; D perhaps matches TRBD1 (6 bases). The germline V gene encodes CDR1 MNHEY and CDR2 SVGAGI. The CDR3 consists of 16 residues. Trimming cost V 0 bases and J 4 bases, with 15 bases left between them. CDR3 coding DNA: TGTGCCAGCAGTTACTCCGTCGGGGGCCAGTCCTATGGCTACACCTTC. It encodes CASSYSVGGQSYGYTF.

The chain uses TRBV10-3 and TRBJ2-7; possibly TRBD1 for D (6 bases). CDR1 and CDR2 (germline): ENHRY, SYGVKD. Trimming shortened V by 2 bases and J by 6 bases, and 17 bases separated the two germline ends. This CDR3 has 15 amino acids. This CDR3 reads CAISERQADLGEQYF. Written as DNA, the CDR3 is TGTGCCATCAGTGAGAGACAGGCAGACCTGGGCGAGCAGTACTTC.

The chain links TRBV27 to TRBJ2-2; 11 nucleotides match TRBD2. Germline values: CDR1 MNHEY, CDR2 SMNVEV (reference sequence). V shed 3 bases, J shed 0 bases, and the junction held 3 bases outside the gene matches. CDR3 length equals 17 residues. The CDR3 sequence: CASSFGTSGTNTGELFF. The CDR3 region has the DNA TGTGCCAGCAGTTTTGGGACTAGCGGCACGAACACCGGGGAGCTGTTTTTT.

The chain recombines TRBV3-1 (or the pseudogene TRBV3-2) with TRBJ1-4, with a possible D match to TRBD1 (6 bases). This CDR3 region has 16 residues. Trimming removed 4 bases from V and 7 bases from J, with 19 bases in between. CDR1 and CDR2 from the germline V gene are LGHDT and YNNKEL (reference sequence). The CDR3 DNA is TGTGCCAGCAGCCCACAACCCATACAGGGAGGTGAAAAACTGTTTTTT. This encodes CASSPQPIQGGEKLFF.

The chain combines TRBV9 with TRBJ2-2, with D perhaps matching TRBD2 (6 bases). The CDR3 is 12 residues long. The ends were cut back, 5 bases at V and 6 bases at J, with 8 bases in the middle. Germline V gene lookup returns CDR1 SGDLS and CDR2 YYNGEE. Written as DNA, the CDR3 is TGTGCCAGCAGGACTAGTCCCGGGGAGCTGTTTTTT. It is translated as CASRTSPGELFF.

The J gene is TRBJ1-1, the V gene TRBV19; no clear D gene. The germline gives CDR1 LNHDA, CDR2 SQIVND (reference sequence). With 2 bases removed from V and 3 bases from J, the gap between germline ends came to 1 base. The CDR3 runs 11 residues. Here the CDR3 reads CASSIYTEAFF. For the CDR3, the DNA is TGTGCCAGTAGTATATACACTGAAGCTTTCTTT.

The chain combines TRBV6-5 with TRBJ2-3; the match to TRBD2 covers 7 bases. V gave up 5 bases and J gave up 0 bases; unmatched junction bases: 5. The CDR3 is 15 residues long. Germline-derived CDR1 and CDR2 are MNHEY and SVGAGI. The CDR3 DNA reads as TGTGCCAGCAGTACCCGGGACTACAGCACAGATACGCAGTATTTT. As protein: CASSTRDYSTDTQYF.

J is TRBJ2-6 and V is TRBV28; D remains unclear. CDR1 is MDHEN and CDR2 is SYDVKM in the germline V gene. V shed 8 bases and J shed 4 bases, with 9 bases lying between them. The CDR3 loop spans 13 amino acids. CDR3 region: CASSVAGANVLTF. The CDR3 nucleotides read TGTGCCAGCTCCGTCGCCGGGGCCAACGTCCTGACTTTC.

This chain connects TRBV4-3 to TRBJ1-2, with 9 bases fitting TRBD1. Looked up from germline, CDR1 is LGHNA and CDR2 is YSLEER. Trimming removed 1 base from V and 8 bases from J; junction bases left unmatched: 5. CDR3 length equals 14 residues. CDR3 DNA: TGCGCCAGCAGCCAAGGGACAGGGGTAGGGGGCTACACCTTC. It translates to CASSQGTGVGGYTF.

V is TRBV30 and J is TRBJ1-1; 8 bases are shared with TRBD1. Trimming removed 3 bases from V and 10 bases from J; junction bases left unmatched: 10. The CDR3 length is 13 residues. The germline V gene encodes CDR1 GTSNPN and CDR2 SVGIG (reference sequence). Written as DNA, the CDR3 is TGTGCCTGGAGCCCCGACAGGGGAAGACGAGCTTTCTTT. This gives the protein CAWSPDRGRRAFF. The full variable domain, rest sourced from reference TRBV30 and TRBJ1-1, is SQTIHQWPATLVQPVGSPLSLECTVEGTSNPNLYWYRQAAGRGLQLLFYSVGIGQISSEVPQNLSASRPQDRQFILSSKKLLLSDSGFYLCAWSPDRGRRAFFGQGTRLTVV.

The chain carries TRBV5-1 and TRBJ2-6; D gene unclear. Trimming took 6 bases from V and 0 from J, leaving 10 bases between them. From germline, CDR1 is SGHRS and CDR2 YFSETQ. The CDR3 runs 15 residues. The CDR3 nucleotides read TGCGCCAGCAAACGCGAGAGCTCTGGGGCCAACGTCCTGACTTTC. This translates into CASKRESSGANVLTF.

The V and J genes are TRBV5-1 and TRBJ1-1; perhaps TRBD1 as D (6 bases). The ends were cut back, 3 bases at V and 1 base at J, with 13 bases in the middle. Germline V gene lookup returns CDR1 SGHRS and CDR2 YFSETQ. The CDR3 is 15 amino acids. The CDR3 spells CASSSTGRRNTEAFF. DNA of the CDR3: TGCGCCAGCAGCTCAACAGGGAGACGGAACACTGAAGCTTTCTTT.

The rearrangement joins TRBV5-1 to TRBJ1-6; perhaps TRBD1 as D (5 bases). In germline, CDR1 is SGHRS, CDR2 YFSETQ. Trimming cost V 0 bases and J 10 bases, with 14 bases left between them. CDR3 length equals 15 residues. This chain's CDR3 is CASSLGAGWNSPLHF. In DNA form, the CDR3 reads TGCGCCAGCAGCTTGGGAGCAGGGTGGAACTCACCCCTCCACTTT.

The gene calls are TRBV2 and TRBJ2-7; no clear D. The CDR3 totals 15 residues. Trimming removed 2 bases at V and 2 bases at J, with 13 bases between. Per germline, CDR1 SNHLY and CDR2 FYNNEI. The CDR3 spells CASSEFGPLAYEQYF. The CDR3 nucleotides are TGTGCCAGCAGTGAATTCGGCCCTCTTGCCTACGAGCAGTACTTC.

V is TRBV28 and J is TRBJ1-1, with 7 bases matching TRBD1. The V segment lost 4 bases and the J segment 0 bases; nucleotides outside the gene matches: 8. Germline V CDR1 and CDR2: MDHEN, SYDVKM. The CDR3 runs to 16 residues. The CDR3 spells CASSSPGTALNTEAFF. The CDR3 coding sequence is TGTGCCAGCAGTTCACCCGGGACAGCCTTGAACACTGAAGCTTTCTTT.

The V and J genes are TRBV7-9 and TRBJ1-1; TRBD1 might be the D (5 bases). V was cut by 4 bases and J by 10 bases, with 16 bases left in between. The CDR3 runs 13 residues. Per germline, CDR1 SEHNR and CDR2 FQNEAQ (reference sequence). The CDR3 spells CASSWQGSPLAFF. In nucleotides, the CDR3 is TGTGCCAGCAGCTGGCAGGGTTCCCCTTTAGCTTTCTTT.

This chain uses TRBV24-1 with TRBJ2-6; 8 nucleotides agree with TRBD1. The germline CDR1 and CDR2 sequences are KGHDR and SFDVKD. V shed 9 bases, J shed 0 bases, and the junction held 6 bases outside the gene matches. The CDR3 length is 16 residues. CDR3 sequence: CATGTGGLSGANVLTF. Written as DNA, the CDR3 is TGTGCCACCGGTACAGGGGGACTCTCTGGGGCCAACGTCCTGACTTTC.

The chain recombines TRBV6-5 with TRBJ2-7; D is perhaps TRBD1 (6 bases). The length of the CDR3 is 13 residues. Trimming cost V 11 bases and J 3 bases, with 17 bases left between them. From germline, CDR1 is MNHEY and CDR2 SVGAGI. CDR3 amino acids: CAAQRDIRYEQYF. The CDR3 bases are TGTGCCGCCCAGAGGGACATCCGCTACGAGCAGTACTTC.

The chain uses TRBV9 and TRBJ2-3; D remains ambiguous. Germline values: CDR1 SGDLS, CDR2 YYNGEE. Trimming stripped 3 bases from V and 3 bases from J, with 5 bases between. The CDR3 extends over 12 amino acids. CDR3 region: CASSALTDTQYF. CDR3 DNA: TGTGCCAGCAGCGCCCTGACAGATACGCAGTATTTT.

The genes are TRBV28 and TRBJ2-7, with 8 bases aligning to TRBD1. The CDR3 is 16 amino acids. After removal of 6 bases from V and 0 bases from J, the junction contained 10 bases not matched to a gene. Germline CDR1 is MDHEN and CDR2 is SYDVKM. DNA of the CDR3: TGTGCCAGCAGCTCATCAACAGGGGGGAGCTCCTACGAGCAGTACTTC. Protein: CASSSSTGGSSYEQYF. The entire variable domain, with the rest obtained from reference TRBV28 and TRBJ2-7, is as follows: DVKVTQSSRYLVKRTGEKVFLECVQDMDHENMFWYRQDPGLGLRLIYFSYDVKMKEKGDIPEGYSVSREKKERFSLILESASTNQTSMYLCASSSSTGGSSYEQYFGPGTRLTVT.